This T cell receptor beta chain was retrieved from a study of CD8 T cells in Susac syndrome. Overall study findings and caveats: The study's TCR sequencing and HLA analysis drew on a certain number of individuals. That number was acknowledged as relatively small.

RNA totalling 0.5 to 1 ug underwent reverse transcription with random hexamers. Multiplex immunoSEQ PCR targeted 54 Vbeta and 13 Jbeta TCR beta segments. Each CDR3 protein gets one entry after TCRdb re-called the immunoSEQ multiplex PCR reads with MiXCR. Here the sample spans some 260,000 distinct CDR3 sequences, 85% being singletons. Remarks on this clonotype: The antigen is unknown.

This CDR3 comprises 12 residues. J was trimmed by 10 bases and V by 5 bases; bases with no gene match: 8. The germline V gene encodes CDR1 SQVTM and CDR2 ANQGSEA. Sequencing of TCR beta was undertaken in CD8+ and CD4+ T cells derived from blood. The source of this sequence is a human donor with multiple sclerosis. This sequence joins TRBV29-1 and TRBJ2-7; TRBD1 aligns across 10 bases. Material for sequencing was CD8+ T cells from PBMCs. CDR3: CSVSGTGVGQYF. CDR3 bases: TGCAGCGTTTCCGGGACAGGGGTAGGACAGTACTTC.